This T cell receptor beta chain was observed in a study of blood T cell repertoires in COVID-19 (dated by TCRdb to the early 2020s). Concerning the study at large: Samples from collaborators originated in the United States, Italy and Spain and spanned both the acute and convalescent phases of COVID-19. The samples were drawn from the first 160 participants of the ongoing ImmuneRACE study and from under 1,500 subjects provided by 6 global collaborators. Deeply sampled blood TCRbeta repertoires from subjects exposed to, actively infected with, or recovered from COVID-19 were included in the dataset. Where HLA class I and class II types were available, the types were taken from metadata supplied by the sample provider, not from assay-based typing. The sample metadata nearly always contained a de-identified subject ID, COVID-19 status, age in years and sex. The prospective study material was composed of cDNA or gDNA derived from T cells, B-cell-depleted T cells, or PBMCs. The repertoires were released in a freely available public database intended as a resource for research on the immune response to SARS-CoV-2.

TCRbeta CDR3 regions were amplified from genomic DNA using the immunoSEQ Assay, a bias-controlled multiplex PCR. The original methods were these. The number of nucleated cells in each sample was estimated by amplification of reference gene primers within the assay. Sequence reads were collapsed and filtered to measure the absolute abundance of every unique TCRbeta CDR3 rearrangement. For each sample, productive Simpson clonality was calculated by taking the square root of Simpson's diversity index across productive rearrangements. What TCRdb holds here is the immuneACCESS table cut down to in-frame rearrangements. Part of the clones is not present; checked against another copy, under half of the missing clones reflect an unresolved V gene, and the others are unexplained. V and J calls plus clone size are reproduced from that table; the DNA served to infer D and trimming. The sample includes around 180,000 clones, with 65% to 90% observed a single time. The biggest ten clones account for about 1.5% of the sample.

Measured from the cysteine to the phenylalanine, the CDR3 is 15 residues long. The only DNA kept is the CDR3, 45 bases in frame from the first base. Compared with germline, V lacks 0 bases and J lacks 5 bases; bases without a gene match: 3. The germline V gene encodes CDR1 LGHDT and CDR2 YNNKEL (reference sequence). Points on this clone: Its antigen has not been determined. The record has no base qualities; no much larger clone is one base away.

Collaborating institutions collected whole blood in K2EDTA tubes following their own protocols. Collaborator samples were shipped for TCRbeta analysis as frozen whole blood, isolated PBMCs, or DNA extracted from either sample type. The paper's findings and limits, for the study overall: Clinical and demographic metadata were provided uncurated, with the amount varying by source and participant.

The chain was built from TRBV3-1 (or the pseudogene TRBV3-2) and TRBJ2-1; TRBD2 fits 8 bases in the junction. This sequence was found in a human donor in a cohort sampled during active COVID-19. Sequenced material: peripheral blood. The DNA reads TGTGCCAGCAGCCAAGACCCCGGGAGGGACAATGAGCAGTTCTTC. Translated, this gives CASSQDPGRDNEQFF.